Listed below are T cell receptor beta chains from one sample, sequenced in a study of control samples from healthy donors and cancer patients. The assay was immunoSEQ multiplex PCR, and TCRdb's table has in-frame clones only and misses some. The sample has 140,000 to 150,000 clones; 93% are singletons. Sequences were obtained from blood. All receptors derive from a man aged 18 to 35 in good health. CDR3s include the opening cysteine and the closing phenylalanine or tryptophan. A D gene is named only where the DNA matches it firmly. Size values are once, few and many counts, or a class for expanded clones, and some rows have none.

J gene: TRBJ1-2; clone size: .; V gene: TRBV7-9; D gene: .; CDR3 DNA: TGTGCCAGCAGCTTAGGGCCGGCCCGTACTAACTATGGCTACACCTTC; CDR3 protein: CASSLGPARTNYGYTF
J gene: TRBJ1-2; clone size: once; V gene: TRBV28; D gene: .; CDR3 DNA: TGTGCCAGCAGTCCGCCTTCGGGACACGATGGCTACACCTTC; CDR3 protein: CASSPPSGHDGYTF
J gene: TRBJ1-2; clone size: .; V gene: TRBV27; D gene: .; CDR3 DNA: TGTGCCAGCAGTCCGACGGGAGGGTGGGTCTATGGCTACACCTTC; CDR3 protein: CASSPTGGWVYGYTF
J gene: TRBJ2-2; clone size: .; V gene: TRBV30; D gene: TRBD2; CDR3 DNA: TGTGCCTGGTTCAGGGGACTAGTAGTCGGGGAGCTGTTTTTT; CDR3 protein: CAWFRGLVVGELFF
J gene: TRBJ2-5; clone size: .; V gene: TRBV28; D gene: TRBD1; CDR3 DNA: TGTGCCAGCAGCACCAGACAGGGGAGCGAGACCCAGTACTTC; CDR3 protein: CASSTRQGSETQYF
J gene: TRBJ1-1; clone size: .; V gene: TRBV24-1; D gene: .; CDR3 DNA: TGTGCCACTGGGTCTCCCCAGGGTCTCCCTGAAGCTTTCTTT; CDR3 protein: CATGSPQGLPEAFF
J gene: TRBJ2-5; clone size: .; V gene: TRBV5-8; D gene: .; CDR3 DNA: TGTGCCAGCAGCTTATCGTACGCGAAGACCCAGTACTTC; CDR3 protein: CASSLSYAKTQYF
J gene: TRBJ1-5; clone size: .; V gene: TRBV19; D gene: .; CDR3 DNA: TGTGCCACCGAAGGGGAAGGGGTCCATAGCAATCAGCCCCAGCATTTT; CDR3 protein: CATEGEGVHSNQPQHF
J gene: TRBJ2-5; clone size: once; V gene: TRBV29-1; D gene: .; CDR3 DNA: TGCAGCGTTGCTACAGAACTGCGAAGTACCCAGTACTTC; CDR3 protein: CSVATELRSTQYF
J gene: TRBJ1-4; clone size: .; V gene: TRBV7-6; D gene: .; CDR3 DNA: TGTGCCAGCAGCTTAGTTGGGACAAGGCTTGAAAAACTGTTTTTT; CDR3 protein: CASSLVGTRLEKLFF
J gene: TRBJ2-7; clone size: .; V gene: TRBV19; D gene: TRBD1; CDR3 DNA: TGTGCCAGTGCGACAGGGGGAGCCCCCTACGAGCAGTACTTC; CDR3 protein: CASATGGAPYEQYF